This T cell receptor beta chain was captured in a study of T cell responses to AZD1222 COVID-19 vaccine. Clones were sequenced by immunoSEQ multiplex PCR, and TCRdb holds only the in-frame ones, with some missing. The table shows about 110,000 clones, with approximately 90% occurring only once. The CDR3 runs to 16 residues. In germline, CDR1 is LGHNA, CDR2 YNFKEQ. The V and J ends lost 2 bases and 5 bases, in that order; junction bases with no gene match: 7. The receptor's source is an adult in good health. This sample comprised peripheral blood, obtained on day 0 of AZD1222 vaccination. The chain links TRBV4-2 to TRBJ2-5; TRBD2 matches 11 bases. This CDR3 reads CASSQTGTSGGETQYF. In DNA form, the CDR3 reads TGTGCCAGCAGCCAAACGGGGACTAGCGGAGGGGAGACCCAGTACTTC.